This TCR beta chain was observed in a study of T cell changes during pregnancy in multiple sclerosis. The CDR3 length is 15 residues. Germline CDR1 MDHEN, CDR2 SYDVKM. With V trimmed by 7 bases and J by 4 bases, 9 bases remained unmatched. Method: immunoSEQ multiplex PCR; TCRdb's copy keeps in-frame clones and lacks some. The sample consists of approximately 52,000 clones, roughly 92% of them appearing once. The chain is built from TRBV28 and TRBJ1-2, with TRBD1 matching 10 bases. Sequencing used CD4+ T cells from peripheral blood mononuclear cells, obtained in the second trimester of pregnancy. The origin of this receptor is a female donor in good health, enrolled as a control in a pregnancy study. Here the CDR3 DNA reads TGTGCCAGCACTCTTGAGGGACAGGGGACCTATGGCTACACCTTC. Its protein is CASTLEGQGTYGYTF.